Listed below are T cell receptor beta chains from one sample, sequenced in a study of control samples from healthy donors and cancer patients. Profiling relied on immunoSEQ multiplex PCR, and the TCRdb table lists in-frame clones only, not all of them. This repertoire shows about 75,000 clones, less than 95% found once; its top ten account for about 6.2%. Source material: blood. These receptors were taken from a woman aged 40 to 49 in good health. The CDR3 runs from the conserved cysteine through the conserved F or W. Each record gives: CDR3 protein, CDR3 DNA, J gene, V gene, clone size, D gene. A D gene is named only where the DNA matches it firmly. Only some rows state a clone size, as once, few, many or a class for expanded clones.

cdr3_aa: CASSLAIGDPPRSYNEQFF
cdr3_nt: TGTGCCAGCAGCTTAGCAATCGGGGACCCCCCTCGTTCCTACAATGAGCAGTTCTTC
j_call: TRBJ2-1
v_call: TRBV11-2
clone_size: NA
d_call: NA

cdr3_aa: CASSYSMETQYF
cdr3_nt: TGTGCCAGCAGTTACTCGATGGAGACCCAGTACTTC
j_call: TRBJ2-5
v_call: TRBV6-2/TRBV6-3
clone_size: NA
d_call: NA

cdr3_aa: CASIPARTGAGGEQFF
cdr3_nt: TGTGCCAGCATTCCCGCAAGGACAGGGGCCGGGGGTGAGCAGTTCTTC
j_call: TRBJ2-1
v_call: TRBV6-6
clone_size: NA
d_call: TRBD1

cdr3_aa: CASSADRDIYGYTF
cdr3_nt: TGCGCCAGCAGTGCTGACCGGGACATCTATGGCTACACCTTC
j_call: TRBJ1-2
v_call: TRBV4-3
clone_size: NA
d_call: NA

cdr3_aa: CASSLEYRGSSYEQYF
cdr3_nt: TGTGCCAGCAGCTTAGAATATCGCGGGAGCTCCTACGAGCAGTACTTC
j_call: TRBJ2-7
v_call: TRBV7-8
clone_size: NA
d_call: TRBD2

cdr3_aa: CASNLFPGQGDSPLHF
cdr3_nt: TGTGCCAGCAACCTATTTCCGGGACAGGGAGATTCACCCCTCCACTTT
j_call: TRBJ1-6
v_call: TRBV6-6
clone_size: NA
d_call: TRBD1

cdr3_aa: CASSLADGGGAEQYF
cdr3_nt: TGTGCCAGCAGCTTAGCTGACGGTGGGGGGGCCGAGCAGTACTTC
j_call: TRBJ2-7
v_call: TRBV7-6
clone_size: NA
d_call: NA

cdr3_aa: CASMEGMNNEQFF
cdr3_nt: TGTGCCAGCATGGAGGGAATGAACAATGAGCAGTTCTTC
j_call: TRBJ2-1
v_call: TRBV2
clone_size: NA
d_call: NA

cdr3_aa: CAISLQGGRTEAFF
cdr3_nt: TGTGCCATCAGCCTACAGGGAGGTCGAACTGAAGCTTTCTTT
j_call: TRBJ1-1
v_call: TRBV10-3
clone_size: NA
d_call: NA

cdr3_aa: CATSRKRISTSTDTQYF
cdr3_nt: TGTGCCACCAGCAGGAAGCGGATTTCTACTAGCACAGATACGCAGTATTTT
j_call: TRBJ2-3
v_call: TRBV15
clone_size: NA
d_call: NA

cdr3_aa: CASSQEGGPWGYNEQFF
cdr3_nt: TGTGCCAGCAGCCAAGAGGGGGGGCCCTGGGGTTACAATGAGCAGTTCTTC
j_call: TRBJ2-1
v_call: TRBV3-1/TRBV3-2
clone_size: NA
d_call: NA

cdr3_aa: CASSSSGGLYEQYF
cdr3_nt: TGTGCCAGCAGTTCGTCGGGGGGTTTGTACGAGCAGTACTTC
j_call: TRBJ2-7
v_call: TRBV6-2/TRBV6-3
clone_size: NA
d_call: TRBD2

cdr3_aa: CASRSAANRGYTF
cdr3_nt: TGTGCCAGCAGGTCTGCAGCGAACAGAGGCTACACCTTC
j_call: TRBJ1-2
v_call: TRBV28
clone_size: NA
d_call: NA

cdr3_aa: CSGRQGGNTEAFF
cdr3_nt: TGCAGCGGCCGACAGGGAGGTAACACTGAAGCTTTCTTT
j_call: TRBJ1-1
v_call: TRBV29-1
clone_size: NA
d_call: TRBD1

cdr3_aa: CASSSGQKNIQYF
cdr3_nt: TGTGCCAGCAGCTCGGGACAGAAAAACATTCAGTACTTC
j_call: TRBJ2-4
v_call: TRBV7-2
clone_size: once
d_call: TRBD1

cdr3_aa: CASSYGGWQETQYF
cdr3_nt: TGTGCCAGCAGTTACGGCGGGTGGCAAGAGACCCAGTACTTC
j_call: TRBJ2-5
v_call: TRBV6-2/TRBV6-3
clone_size: NA
d_call: NA

cdr3_aa: CTSRRDGNQPQHF
cdr3_nt: TGCACCAGCCGGCGGGACGGCAATCAGCCCCAGCATTTT
j_call: TRBJ1-5
v_call: TRBV1
clone_size: NA
d_call: NA

cdr3_aa: CASSLYGQGSQPQHF
cdr3_nt: TGTGCCAGCAGTTTATATGGACAGGGCAGTCAGCCCCAGCATTTT
j_call: TRBJ1-5
v_call: TRBV28
clone_size: NA
d_call: TRBD1

cdr3_aa: CASSLKWGDSFMNTEAFF
cdr3_nt: TGTGCCAGCAGCTTAAAATGGGGGGACAGCTTTATGAACACTGAAGCTTTCTTT
j_call: TRBJ1-1
v_call: TRBV7-9
clone_size: NA
d_call: TRBD1

cdr3_aa: CASSVGSPALTVNYGYTF
cdr3_nt: TGTGCCAGCAGCGTAGGATCCCCCGCGCTGACAGTTAACTATGGCTACACCTTC
j_call: TRBJ1-2
v_call: TRBV9
clone_size: once
d_call: NA

cdr3_aa: CASGAQATGNTIYF
cdr3_nt: TGTGCCAGTGGGGCTCAGGCTACTGGAAACACCATATATTTT
j_call: TRBJ1-3
v_call: TRBV19
clone_size: NA
d_call: NA

cdr3_aa: CASSDLGADGELFF
cdr3_nt: TGTGCCAGCAGTGACTTGGGGGCGGACGGGGAGCTGTTTTTT
j_call: TRBJ2-2
v_call: TRBV2
clone_size: NA
d_call: NA

cdr3_aa: CASSPPRGTSYEQYF
cdr3_nt: TGTGCCAGCTCACCACCGAGGGGGACCTCCTACGAGCAGTACTTC
j_call: TRBJ2-7
v_call: TRBV18
clone_size: NA
d_call: NA

cdr3_aa: CASSFQGDYGYTF
cdr3_nt: TGTGCCAGCAGCTTCCAGGGGGATTATGGCTACACCTTC
j_call: TRBJ1-2
v_call: TRBV5-5
clone_size: NA
d_call: TRBD1

cdr3_aa: CASSDQPGTGQETQYF
cdr3_nt: TGTGCCAGCAGTGACCAGCCCGGGACAGGGCAAGAGACCCAGTACTTC
j_call: TRBJ2-5
v_call: TRBV6-4
clone_size: medium-sized
d_call: TRBD1

cdr3_aa: CAWSLGAGDYEQYF
cdr3_nt: TGTGCCTGGAGTCTTGGGGCCGGGGACTACGAGCAGTACTTC
j_call: TRBJ2-7
v_call: TRBV30
clone_size: once
d_call: NA

cdr3_aa: CASSQTGSMNSPLHF
cdr3_nt: TGTGCCAGCAGCCAAACAGGGAGTATGAATTCACCCCTCCACTTT
j_call: TRBJ1-6
v_call: TRBV9
clone_size: NA
d_call: NA

cdr3_aa: CASSFRTSGNTGELFF
cdr3_nt: TGTGCCAGCAGTTTTCGGACTAGCGGGAACACCGGGGAGCTGTTTTTT
j_call: TRBJ2-2
v_call: TRBV6-5
clone_size: NA
d_call: TRBD2

cdr3_aa: CASSADRDSYGYTF
cdr3_nt: TGTGCCAGCAGCGCGGACAGGGACAGCTATGGCTACACCTTC
j_call: TRBJ1-2
v_call: TRBV2
clone_size: NA
d_call: TRBD1

cdr3_aa: CASSYRTHGYTF
cdr3_nt: TGTGCCAGCAGTTACCGGACACATGGCTACACCTTC
j_call: TRBJ1-2
v_call: TRBV6-6
clone_size: once
d_call: NA

cdr3_aa: CASSFMGGSTEAFF
cdr3_nt: TGTGCCAGCAGCTTCATGGGGGGGAGCACTGAAGCTTTCTTT
j_call: TRBJ1-1
v_call: TRBV7-9
clone_size: NA
d_call: NA

cdr3_aa: CARSLSFLGPLSGNTIYF
cdr3_nt: TGTGCCAGAAGCTTGTCATTTCTTGGACCTCTCTCTGGAAACACCATATATTTT
j_call: TRBJ1-3
v_call: TRBV5-3
clone_size: NA
d_call: NA

cdr3_aa: CASRGLAPKGTENTIYF
cdr3_nt: TGTGCCAGCAGGGGGCTTGCCCCGAAGGGTACGGAAAACACCATATATTTT
j_call: TRBJ1-3
v_call: TRBV2
clone_size: NA
d_call: NA

cdr3_aa: CASKRQDSYEQYF
cdr3_nt: TGCGCCAGCAAACGACAGGATTCCTACGAGCAGTACTTC
j_call: TRBJ2-7
v_call: TRBV5-1
clone_size: NA
d_call: NA

cdr3_aa: CATRASGGEKLFF
cdr3_nt: TGTGCCACCCGGGCCTCAGGAGGTGAAAAACTGTTTTTT
j_call: TRBJ1-4
v_call: TRBV10-3
clone_size: once
d_call: NA

cdr3_aa: CAWSANNQPQHF
cdr3_nt: TGTGCCTGGAGCGCTAACAATCAGCCCCAGCATTTT
j_call: TRBJ1-5
v_call: TRBV30
clone_size: NA
d_call: NA

cdr3_aa: CAISESTGQGSSGNTIYF
cdr3_nt: TGTGCCATCAGTGAGTCGACTGGACAGGGTTCCTCTGGAAACACCATATATTTT
j_call: TRBJ1-3
v_call: TRBV10-3
clone_size: NA
d_call: TRBD1

cdr3_aa: CASSQEVIGTSYEQYF
cdr3_nt: TGTGCCAGCAGCCAAGAGGTGATAGGGACCTCCTACGAGCAGTACTTC
j_call: TRBJ2-7
v_call: TRBV3-1/TRBV3-2
clone_size: NA
d_call: NA

cdr3_aa: CVRSLEGGGGNQPQHF
cdr3_nt: TGTGTCAGAAGCTTAGAAGGGGGAGGAGGCAATCAGCCCCAGCATTTT
j_call: TRBJ1-5
v_call: TRBV7-5
clone_size: NA
d_call: NA

cdr3_aa: CAFRDDSYGYTF
cdr3_nt: TGTGCCTTTAGGGACGACTCATATGGCTACACCTTC
j_call: TRBJ1-2
v_call: TRBV30
clone_size: NA
d_call: NA

cdr3_aa: CASSVAERAGRDEQFF
cdr3_nt: TGTGCCAGCAGCGTAGCCGAGAGGGCGGGGCGGGATGAGCAGTTCTTC
j_call: TRBJ2-1
v_call: TRBV9
clone_size: NA
d_call: NA

cdr3_aa: CASSSTELGLSPLTDTQYF
cdr3_nt: TGTGCCAGCAGTTCAACTGAACTAGGATTATCTCCCCTTACAGATACGCAGTATTTT
j_call: TRBJ2-3
v_call: TRBV7-9
clone_size: NA
d_call: NA

cdr3_aa: CASSWASGGQETQYF
cdr3_nt: TGTGCCAGCAGCTGGGCTAGCGGGGGGCAAGAGACCCAGTACTTC
j_call: TRBJ2-5
v_call: TRBV7-2
clone_size: NA
d_call: TRBD2

cdr3_aa: CASSYRDRNYEQYF
cdr3_nt: TGTGCCAGCAGTTACCGGGACCGAAACTACGAGCAGTACTTC
j_call: TRBJ2-7
v_call: TRBV13
clone_size: once
d_call: NA

cdr3_aa: CASSQDIARGRRWDYGYTF
cdr3_nt: TGTGCCAGCAGCCAAGATATCGCCAGGGGGCGCCGATGGGACTATGGCTACACCTTC
j_call: TRBJ1-2
v_call: TRBV4-2
clone_size: NA
d_call: TRBD1

cdr3_aa: CASSLGMQGNEQFF
cdr3_nt: TGTGCCAGCAGCTTAGGAATGCAGGGCAATGAGCAGTTCTTC
j_call: TRBJ2-1
v_call: TRBV7-9
clone_size: once
d_call: NA

cdr3_aa: CASSLVPGLVNTEAFF
cdr3_nt: TGTGCCAGCAGCTTAGTTCCGGGACTCGTGAACACTGAAGCTTTCTTT
j_call: TRBJ1-1
v_call: TRBV7-2
clone_size: NA
d_call: NA

cdr3_aa: CASSWGAREQYF
cdr3_nt: TGTGCCAGCAGTTGGGGGGCGCGAGAGCAGTACTTC
j_call: TRBJ2-7
v_call: TRBV6-2/TRBV6-3
clone_size: once
d_call: NA

cdr3_aa: CASSQMGLRTDTQYF
cdr3_nt: TGCGCCAGCAGCCAGATGGGACTGAGAACAGATACGCAGTATTTT
j_call: TRBJ2-3
v_call: TRBV4-1
clone_size: NA
d_call: NA

cdr3_aa: CATSRGSGTFGGELFF
cdr3_nt: TGTGCCACCAGCAGAGGATCGGGGACTTTTGGCGGGGAGCTGTTTTTT
j_call: TRBJ2-2
v_call: TRBV15
clone_size: NA
d_call: NA

cdr3_aa: CASSRGQGPQETQYF
cdr3_nt: TGTGCCAGCAGCCGGGGACAGGGCCCCCAAGAGACCCAGTACTTC
j_call: TRBJ2-5
v_call: TRBV7-2
clone_size: NA
d_call: TRBD1